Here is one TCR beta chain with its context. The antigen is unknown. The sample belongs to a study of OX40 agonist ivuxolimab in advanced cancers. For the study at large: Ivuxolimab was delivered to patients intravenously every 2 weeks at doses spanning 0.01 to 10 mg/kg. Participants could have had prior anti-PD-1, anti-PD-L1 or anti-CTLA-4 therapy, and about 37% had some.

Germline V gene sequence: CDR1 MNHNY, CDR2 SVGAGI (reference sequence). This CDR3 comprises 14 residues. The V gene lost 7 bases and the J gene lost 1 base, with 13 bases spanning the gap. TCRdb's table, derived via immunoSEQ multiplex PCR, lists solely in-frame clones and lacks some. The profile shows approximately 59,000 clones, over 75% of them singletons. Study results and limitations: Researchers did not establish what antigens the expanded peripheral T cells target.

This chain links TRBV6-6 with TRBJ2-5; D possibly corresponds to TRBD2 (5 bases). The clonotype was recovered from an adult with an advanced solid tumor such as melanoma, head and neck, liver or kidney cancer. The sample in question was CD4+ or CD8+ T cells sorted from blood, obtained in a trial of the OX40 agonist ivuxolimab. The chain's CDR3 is CASTPTRGQETQYF. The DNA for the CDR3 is TGTGCCAGCACCCCGACCCGGGGCCAAGAGACCCAGTACTTC.